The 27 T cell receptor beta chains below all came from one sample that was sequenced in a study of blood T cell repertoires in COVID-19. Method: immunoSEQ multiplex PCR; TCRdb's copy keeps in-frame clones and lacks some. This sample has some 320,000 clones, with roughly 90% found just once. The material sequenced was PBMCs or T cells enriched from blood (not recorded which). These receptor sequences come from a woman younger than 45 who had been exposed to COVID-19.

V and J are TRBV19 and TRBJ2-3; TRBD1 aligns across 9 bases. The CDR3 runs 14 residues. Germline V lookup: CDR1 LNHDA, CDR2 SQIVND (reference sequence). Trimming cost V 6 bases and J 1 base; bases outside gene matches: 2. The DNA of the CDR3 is TGTGCCAGTAGCAGGACAGGGGGCACAGATACGCAGTATTTT. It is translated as CASSRTGGTDTQYF.

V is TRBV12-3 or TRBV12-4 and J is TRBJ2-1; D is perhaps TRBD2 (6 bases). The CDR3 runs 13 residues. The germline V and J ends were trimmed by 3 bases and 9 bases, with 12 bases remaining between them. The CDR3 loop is CASSLGLQTEQFF. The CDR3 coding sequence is TGTGCCAGCAGTTTGGGACTGCAAACTGAGCAGTTCTTC.

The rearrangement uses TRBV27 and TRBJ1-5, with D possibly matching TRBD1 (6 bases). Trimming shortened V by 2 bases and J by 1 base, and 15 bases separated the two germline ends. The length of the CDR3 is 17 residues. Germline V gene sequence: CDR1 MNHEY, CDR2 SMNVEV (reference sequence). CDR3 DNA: TGTGCCAGCAGTTTACTGTCAGGGGCCCGAAGCAATCAGCCCCAGCATTTT. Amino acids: CASSLLSGARSNQPQHF.

CDR3 residues: CASSELADHQHF. In DNA form, the CDR3 reads TGTGCCAGCAGTGAATTGGCAGATCACCAGCATTTT. This chain joins TRBV2 and TRBJ1-5, with D hard to call. From germline, CDR1 is SNHLY and CDR2 FYNNEI. Trimming took 2 bases from V and 12 from J, leaving 11 bases between them. The CDR3 is made up of 12 amino acids.

The DNA of the CDR3 is TGTGCCTGGAGTGTGTCAAGGGGGGGTGGCTACACCTTC. Encoded protein: CAWSVSRGGGYTF. The V and J genes are TRBV30 and TRBJ1-2; weak D call: TRBD1 (6 bases). Germline V gene data show CDR1 as GTSNPN and CDR2 as SVGIG (reference sequence). V was trimmed by 0 bases and J by 7 bases, leaving 12 bases between them. This CDR3 comprises 13 residues.

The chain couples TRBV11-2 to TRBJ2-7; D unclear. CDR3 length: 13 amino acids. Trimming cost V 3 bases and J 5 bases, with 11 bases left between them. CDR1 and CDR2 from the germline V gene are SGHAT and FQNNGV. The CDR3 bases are TGTGCCAGCAGCTTGACACCCGTCCACGAGCAGTACTTC. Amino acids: CASSLTPVHEQYF.

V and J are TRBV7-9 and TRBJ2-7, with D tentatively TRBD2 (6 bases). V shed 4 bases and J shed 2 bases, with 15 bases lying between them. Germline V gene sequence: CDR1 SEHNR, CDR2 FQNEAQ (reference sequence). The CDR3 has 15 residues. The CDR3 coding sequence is TGTGCCAGCAGCTGGGGGGTGGGGTTTGCCTACGAGCAGTACTTC. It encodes CASSWGVGFAYEQYF.

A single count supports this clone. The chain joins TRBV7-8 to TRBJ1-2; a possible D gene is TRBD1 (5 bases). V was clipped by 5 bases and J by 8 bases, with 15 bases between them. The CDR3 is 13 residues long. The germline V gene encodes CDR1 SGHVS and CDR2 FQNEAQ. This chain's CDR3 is CASSRGWGQGYTF. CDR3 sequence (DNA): TGTGCCAGCAGCCGAGGATGGGGCCAAGGCTACACCTTC.

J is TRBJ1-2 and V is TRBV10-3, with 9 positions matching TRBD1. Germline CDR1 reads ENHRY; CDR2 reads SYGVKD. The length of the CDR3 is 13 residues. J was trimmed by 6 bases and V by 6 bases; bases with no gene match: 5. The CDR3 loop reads CAIRGTGNDGYTF. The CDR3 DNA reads TGTGCCATCAGGGGGACAGGGAACGATGGCTACACCTTC.

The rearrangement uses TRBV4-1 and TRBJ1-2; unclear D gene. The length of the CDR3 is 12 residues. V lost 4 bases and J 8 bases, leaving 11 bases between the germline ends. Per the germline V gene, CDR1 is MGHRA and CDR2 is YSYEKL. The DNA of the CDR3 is TGCGCCAGCAGCCCTCTGGGAGGGGGCTACACCTTC. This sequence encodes CASSPLGGGYTF.

The DNA of the CDR3 is TGCGCCAGCAGCCCGACAGGGGGCAGGGATTCACCCCTCCACTTT. Its translation: CASSPTGGRDSPLHF. This sequence joins TRBV5-1 and TRBJ1-6, with 10 bases matching TRBD1. The CDR3 extends over 15 amino acids. The germline gives CDR1 SGHRS, CDR2 YFSETQ. Trimming at V came to 4 bases and at J to 8 bases, leaving 6 bases not matched to a gene.

This CDR3 is CAIKPGNYGYTF. The CDR3 DNA reads TGTGCCATCAAGCCAGGGAACTATGGCTACACCTTC. V is TRBV10-3 and J is TRBJ1-2; D possibly corresponds to TRBD1 (5 bases). The CDR3 has 12 amino acids. V was trimmed by 7 bases and J by 2 bases, leaving 8 bases between them. Germline CDR1 ENHRY, CDR2 SYGVKD.

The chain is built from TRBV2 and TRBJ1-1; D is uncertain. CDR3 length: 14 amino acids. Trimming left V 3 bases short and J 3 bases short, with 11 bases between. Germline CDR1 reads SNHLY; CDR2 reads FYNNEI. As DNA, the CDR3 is TGTGCCAGCAGTGAGGGTGGGAGTCACACTGAAGCTTTCTTT. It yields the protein CASSEGGSHTEAFF.

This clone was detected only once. Here the CDR3 reads CASSLGLAGAYYEQYF. Here the CDR3 DNA reads TGTGCCAGCAGCTTGGGACTAGCGGGGGCGTACTACGAGCAGTACTTC. The J gene is TRBJ2-7, the V gene TRBV5-4; 12 bases are shared with TRBD2. Germline loops: CDR1 SGHNT, CDR2 YYREEE (reference sequence). V gave up 0 bases and J gave up 3 bases; unmatched junction bases: 4. CDR3 length equals 16 residues.

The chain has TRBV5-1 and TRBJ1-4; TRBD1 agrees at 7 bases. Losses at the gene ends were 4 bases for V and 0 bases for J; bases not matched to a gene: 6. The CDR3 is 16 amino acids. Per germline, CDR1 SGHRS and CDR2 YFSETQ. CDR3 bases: TGCGCCAGCAGCCCGGGACAGCCTGCAACTAATGAAAAACTGTTTTTT. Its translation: CASSPGQPATNEKLFF.

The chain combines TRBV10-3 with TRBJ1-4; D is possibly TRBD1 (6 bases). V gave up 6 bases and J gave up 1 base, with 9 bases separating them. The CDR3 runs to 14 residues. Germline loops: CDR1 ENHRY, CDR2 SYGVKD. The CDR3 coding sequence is TGTGCCATCAGCCCCAGGGGAACTAATGAAAAACTGTTTTTT. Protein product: CAISPRGTNEKLFF.

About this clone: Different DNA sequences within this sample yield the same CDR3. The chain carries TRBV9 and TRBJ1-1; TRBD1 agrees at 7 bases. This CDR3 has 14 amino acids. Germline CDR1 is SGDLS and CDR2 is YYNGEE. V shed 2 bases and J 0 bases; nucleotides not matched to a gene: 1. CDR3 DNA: TGTGCCAGCAGCGTGACAGGGATGAACACTGAAGCTTTCTTT. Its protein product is CASSVTGMNTEAFF. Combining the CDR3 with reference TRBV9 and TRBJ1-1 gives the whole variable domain DSGVTQTPKHLITATGQRVTLRCSPRSGDLSVYWYQQSLDQGLQFLIQYYNGEERAKGNILERFSAQQFPDLHSELNLSSLELGDSALYFCASSVTGMNTEAFFGQGTRLTVV.

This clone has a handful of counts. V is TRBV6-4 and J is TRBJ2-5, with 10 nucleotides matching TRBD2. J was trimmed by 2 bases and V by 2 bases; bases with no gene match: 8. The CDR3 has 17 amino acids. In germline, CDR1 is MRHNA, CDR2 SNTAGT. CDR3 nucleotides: TGTGCCAGCAGTGACCCAAGGGAGCGGGGGGGACAAGAGACCCAGTACTTC. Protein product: CASSDPRERGGQETQYF.

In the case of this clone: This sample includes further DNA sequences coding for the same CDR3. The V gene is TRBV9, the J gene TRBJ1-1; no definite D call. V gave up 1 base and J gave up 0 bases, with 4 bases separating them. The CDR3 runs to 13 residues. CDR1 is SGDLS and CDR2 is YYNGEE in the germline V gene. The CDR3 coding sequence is TGTGCCAGCAGCGTAACAGTGAACACTGAAGCTTTCTTT. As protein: CASSVTVNTEAFF. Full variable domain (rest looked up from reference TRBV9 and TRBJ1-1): DSGVTQTPKHLITATGQRVTLRCSPRSGDLSVYWYQQSLDQGLQFLIQYYNGEERAKGNILERFSAQQFPDLHSELNLSSLELGDSALYFCASSVTVNTEAFFGQGTRLTVV.

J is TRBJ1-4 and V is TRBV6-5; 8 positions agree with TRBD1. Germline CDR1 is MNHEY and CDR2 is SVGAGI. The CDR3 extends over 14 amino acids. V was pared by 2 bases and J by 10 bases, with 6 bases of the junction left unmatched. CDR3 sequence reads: CASSYGQGIGKLFF. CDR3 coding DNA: TGTGCCAGCAGTTACGGACAGGGCATTGGAAAACTGTTTTTT.

CDR3 in DNA: TGTGCCAGCAGCTTAGGTTTCGGAGGGAATCAGCCCCAGCATTTT. It encodes CASSLGFGGNQPQHF. The chain couples TRBV7-6 to TRBJ1-5; D ambiguous. V was cut by 1 base and J by 4 bases, with 11 bases left in between. The germline V gene has CDR1 SGHVS and CDR2 FNYEAQ. This CDR3 spans 15 amino acids. The full variable domain, its missing parts supplied by reference TRBV7-6 and TRBJ1-5, is GAGVSQSPRYKVTKRGQDVALRCDPISGHVSLYWYRQALGQGPEFLTYFNYEAQQDKSGLPNDRFSAERPEGSISTLTIQRTEQRDSAMYRCASSLGFGGNQPQHFGDGTRLSIL.

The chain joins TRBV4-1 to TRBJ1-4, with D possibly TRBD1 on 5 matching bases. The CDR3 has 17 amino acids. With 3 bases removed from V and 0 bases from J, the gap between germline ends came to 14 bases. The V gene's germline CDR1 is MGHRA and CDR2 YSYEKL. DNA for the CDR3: TGCGCCAGCAGCCAGACCGGAACAGGTGCAACTAATGAAAAACTGTTTTTT. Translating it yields CASSQTGTGATNEKLFF.

The chain's CDR3 is CASSLNRGSSQETQYF. The CDR3 DNA sequence: TGTGCCAGCAGCTTAAACAGGGGGAGTAGTCAAGAGACCCAGTACTTC. The chain has TRBV7-6 and TRBJ2-5, with 8 bases fitting TRBD1. The V and J ends lost 2 bases and 2 bases, in that order; junction bases with no gene match: 7. The CDR3 contains 16 residues. CDR1 and CDR2 from the germline V gene are SGHVS and FNYEAQ. Variable domain in full (rest from reference TRBV7-6 and TRBJ2-5): GAGVSQSPRYKVTKRGQDVALRCDPISGHVSLYWYRQALGQGPEFLTYFNYEAQQDKSGLPNDRFSAERPEGSISTLTIQRTEQRDSAMYRCASSLNRGSSQETQYFGPGTRLLVL.

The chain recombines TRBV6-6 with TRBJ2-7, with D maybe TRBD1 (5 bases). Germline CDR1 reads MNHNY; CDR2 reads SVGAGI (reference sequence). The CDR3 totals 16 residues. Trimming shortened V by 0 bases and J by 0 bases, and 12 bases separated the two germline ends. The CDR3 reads CASSYSTQDLSYEQYF. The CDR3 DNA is TGTGCCAGCAGTTACTCGACACAGGACCTCTCCTACGAGCAGTACTTC.

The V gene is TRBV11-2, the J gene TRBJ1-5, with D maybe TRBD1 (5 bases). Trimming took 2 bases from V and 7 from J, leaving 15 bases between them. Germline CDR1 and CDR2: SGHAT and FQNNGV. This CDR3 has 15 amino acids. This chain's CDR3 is CASSLSGGFGQPQHF. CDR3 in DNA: TGTGCCAGCAGCTTAAGCGGGGGATTTGGGCAGCCCCAGCATTTT.

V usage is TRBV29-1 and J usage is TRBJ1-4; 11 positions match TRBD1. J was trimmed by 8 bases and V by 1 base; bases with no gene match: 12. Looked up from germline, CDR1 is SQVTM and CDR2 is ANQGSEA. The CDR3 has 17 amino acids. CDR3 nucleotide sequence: TGCAGCGTTGAAGTTCGGACAGGGGGCCCGGTGTCCGAAAAACTGTTTTTT. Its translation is CSVEVRTGGPVSEKLFF.

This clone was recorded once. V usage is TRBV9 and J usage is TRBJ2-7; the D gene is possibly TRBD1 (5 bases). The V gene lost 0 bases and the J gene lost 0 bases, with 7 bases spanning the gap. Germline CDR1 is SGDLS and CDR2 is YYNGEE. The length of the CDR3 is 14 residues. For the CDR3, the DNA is TGTGCCAGCAGCGTAGCCGACAGCTCCTACGAGCAGTACTTC. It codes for CASSVADSSYEQYF. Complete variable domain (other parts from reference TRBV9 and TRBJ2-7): DSGVTQTPKHLITATGQRVTLRCSPRSGDLSVYWYQQSLDQGLQFLIQYYNGEERAKGNILERFSAQQFPDLHSELNLSSLELGDSALYFCASSVADSSYEQYFGPGTRLTVT.